This is a list of T cell receptor beta chains from one sample in a study of CD4 T cells in relation to SARS-CoV-2 and coronaviruses. The repertoire was sequenced with immunoSEQ multiplex PCR; TCRdb's copy has only in-frame clones and lacks some. The repertoire holds just over 15,000 clones, with under 80% as singletons. Their specific antigens are unknown. Source material: CD4+ T cells from PBMCs, cultured in vitro. Receptor source: a human donor in good health. The CDR3 runs from the conserved cysteine through the conserved F or W. A D gene is named only where the DNA matches it firmly. Expanded clones are given a class, and other clones once, few, many or no size at all.

size	V	D	J	DNA	CDR3
-	TRBV4-1	TRBD1	TRBJ1-3	TGCGCCAGCAGCCAGGGGACAGGGTTTTTCTCTGGAAACACCATATATTTT	CASSQGTGFFSGNTIYF
-	TRBV6-6	TRBD2	TRBJ2-5	TGTGCCAGCAAGCCACCGGGGGGTACAGAGACCCAGTACTTC	CASKPPGGTETQYF
-	TRBV5-1	TRBD2	TRBJ2-1	TGCGCCAGCAGCTTGAATAGCGGGAGGGCCCAAGAGCAGTTCTTC	CASSLNSGRAQEQFF
-	TRBV3-1/TRBV3-2	-	TRBJ1-2	TGTGCCAGCAGCCGAGAGCAAGGGGTCGGAGGCTACACCTTC	CASSREQGVGGYTF
-	TRBV10-3	TRBD2	TRBJ2-1	TGTGCCATCAGTGAGTCGACGTCTAGCGGTAAGCAGTTCTTC	CAISESTSSGKQFF
-	TRBV28	-	TRBJ1-2	TGTGCCAGCAGTCCCTCCGTATCTGGCTACACCTTC	CASSPSVSGYTF
-	TRBV2	-	TRBJ2-7	TGTGCCAGCAGTACGGACTCCTACGAGCAGTACTTC	CASSTDSYEQYF
-	TRBV3-1/TRBV3-2	-	TRBJ1-1	TGTGCCAGCAGCCAAGATCTGGCCGGGGGGCACGAAGCTTTCTTT	CASSQDLAGGHEAFF
-	TRBV19	-	TRBJ1-1	TGTGCCAGTACCAAGGGCATGAACACTGAAGCTTTCTTT	CASTKGMNTEAFF
-	TRBV2	-	TRBJ1-6	TGTGCCAGCATGGGTCGGTATAATTCACCCCTCCACTTT	CASMGRYNSPLHF
-	TRBV6-5	-	TRBJ1-3	TGTGCCAGCAGTTACCCACAGAGCACAGCTGGAAACACCATATATTTT	CASSYPQSTAGNTIYF
medium-sized	TRBV12-3/TRBV12-4	TRBD2	TRBJ2-3	TGTGCCAGCAGTTCGGGGGGGGCGTTAACGCAGTATTTT	CASSSGGALTQYF
-	TRBV19	-	TRBJ1-1	TGTGCCAGTACCATCGGTGGCATGAACACTGAAGCTTTCTTT	CASTIGGMNTEAFF
-	TRBV6-1	-	TRBJ1-3	TGTGCCAGCCTTGGAAACACCATATATTTT	CASLGNTIYF